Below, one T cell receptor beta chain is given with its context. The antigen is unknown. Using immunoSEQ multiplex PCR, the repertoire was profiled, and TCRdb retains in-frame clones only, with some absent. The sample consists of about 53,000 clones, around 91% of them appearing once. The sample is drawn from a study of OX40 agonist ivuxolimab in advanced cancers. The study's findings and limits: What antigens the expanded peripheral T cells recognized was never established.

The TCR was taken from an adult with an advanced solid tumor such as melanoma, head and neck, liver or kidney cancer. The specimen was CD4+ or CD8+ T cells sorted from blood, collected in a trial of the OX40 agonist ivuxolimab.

CDR3 loop: CASIKVAGATNTGELFF. CDR3 bases: TGTGCCAGTATTAAGGTAGCGGGAGCGACGAACACCGGGGAGCTGTTTTTT. The J gene is TRBJ2-2, the V gene TRBV19; 9 positions match TRBD2. The length of the CDR3 is 17 residues. Germline V gene sequence: CDR1 LNHDA, CDR2 SQIVND (reference sequence). J gave up 0 bases and V 7 bases, and 9 bases lay outside the gene matches.